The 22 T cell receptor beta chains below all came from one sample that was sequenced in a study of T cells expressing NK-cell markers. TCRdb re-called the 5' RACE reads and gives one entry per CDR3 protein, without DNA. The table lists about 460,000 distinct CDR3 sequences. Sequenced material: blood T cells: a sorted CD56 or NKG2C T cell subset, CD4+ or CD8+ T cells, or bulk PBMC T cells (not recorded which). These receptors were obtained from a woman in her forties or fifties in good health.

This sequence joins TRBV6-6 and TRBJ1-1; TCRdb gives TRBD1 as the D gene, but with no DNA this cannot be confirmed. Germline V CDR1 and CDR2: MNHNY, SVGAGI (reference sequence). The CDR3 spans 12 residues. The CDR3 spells CASSYPDRGAFF.

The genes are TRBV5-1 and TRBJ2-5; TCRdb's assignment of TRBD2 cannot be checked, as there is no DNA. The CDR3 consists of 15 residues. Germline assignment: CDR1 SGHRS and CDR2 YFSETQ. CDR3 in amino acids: CASSLAGGRQETQYF. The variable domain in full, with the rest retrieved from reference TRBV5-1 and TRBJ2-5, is KAGVTQTPRYLIKTRGQQVTLSCSPISGHRSVSWYQQTPGQGLQFLFEYFSETQRNKGNFPGRFSGRQFSNSRSEMNVSTLELGDSALYLCASSLAGGRQETQYFGPGTRLLVL.

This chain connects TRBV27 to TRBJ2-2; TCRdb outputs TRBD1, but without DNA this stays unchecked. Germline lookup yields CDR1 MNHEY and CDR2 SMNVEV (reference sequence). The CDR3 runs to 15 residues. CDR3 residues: CASSFSNRGAGELFF.

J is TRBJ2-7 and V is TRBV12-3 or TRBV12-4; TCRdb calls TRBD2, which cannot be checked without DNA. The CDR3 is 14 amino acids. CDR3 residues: CASSFSREYAEQYF.

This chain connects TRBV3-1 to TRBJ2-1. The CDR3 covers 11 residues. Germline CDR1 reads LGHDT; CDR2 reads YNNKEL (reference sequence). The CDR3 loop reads CASSQDSPQFF.

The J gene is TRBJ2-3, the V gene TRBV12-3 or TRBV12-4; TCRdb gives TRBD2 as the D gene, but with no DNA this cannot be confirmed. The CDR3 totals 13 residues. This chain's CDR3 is CASASGATDTQYF.

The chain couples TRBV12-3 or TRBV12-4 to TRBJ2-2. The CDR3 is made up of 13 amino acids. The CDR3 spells CASSFKLGGELFF.

CDR3 region: CASSPGRGPVGAGEAFF. V and J are TRBV5-1 and TRBJ1-1; TCRdb returns TRBD1, unconfirmable since there is no DNA. The length of the CDR3 is 17 residues. The germline V gene has CDR1 SGHRS and CDR2 YFSETQ.

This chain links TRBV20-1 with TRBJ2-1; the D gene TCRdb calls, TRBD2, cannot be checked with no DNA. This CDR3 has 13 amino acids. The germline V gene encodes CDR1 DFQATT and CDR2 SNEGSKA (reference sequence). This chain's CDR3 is CSATWDWRNEQFF.

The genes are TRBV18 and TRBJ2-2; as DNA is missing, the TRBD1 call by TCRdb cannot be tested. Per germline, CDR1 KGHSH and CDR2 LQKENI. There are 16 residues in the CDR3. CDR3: CASSLAGPPNTGELFF.

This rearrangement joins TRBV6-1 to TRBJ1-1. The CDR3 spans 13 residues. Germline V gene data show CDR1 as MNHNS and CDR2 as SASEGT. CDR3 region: CASGTGAYTEAFF.

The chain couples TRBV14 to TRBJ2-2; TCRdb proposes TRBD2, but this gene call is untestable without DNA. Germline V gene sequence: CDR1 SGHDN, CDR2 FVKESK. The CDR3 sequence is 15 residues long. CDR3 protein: CASSRISGITGELFF. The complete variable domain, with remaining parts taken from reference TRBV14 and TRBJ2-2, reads EAGVTQFPSHSVIEKGQTVTLRCDPISGHDNLYWYRRVMGKEIKFLLHFVKESKQDESGMPNNRFLAERTGGTYSTLKVQPAELEDSGVYFCASSRISGITGELFFGEGSRLTVL.

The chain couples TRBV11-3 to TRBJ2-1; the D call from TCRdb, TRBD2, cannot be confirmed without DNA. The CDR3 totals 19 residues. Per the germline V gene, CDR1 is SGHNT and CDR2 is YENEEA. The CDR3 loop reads CASSVFPGLAGSSYNEQFF.

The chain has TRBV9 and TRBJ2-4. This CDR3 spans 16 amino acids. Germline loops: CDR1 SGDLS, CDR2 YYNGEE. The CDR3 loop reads CASSVGVWTDQNIQYF.

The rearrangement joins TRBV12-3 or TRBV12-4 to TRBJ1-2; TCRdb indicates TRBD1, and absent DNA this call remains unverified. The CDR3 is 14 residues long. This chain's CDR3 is CASSLVAGTGGYTF.

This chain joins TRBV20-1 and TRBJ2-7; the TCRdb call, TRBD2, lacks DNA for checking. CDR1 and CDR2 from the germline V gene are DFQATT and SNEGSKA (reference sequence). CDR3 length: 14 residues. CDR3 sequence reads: CSASLQGLPYEQYF.

This chain's CDR3 is CASSLVGQSRSYTF. The chain links TRBV5-1 to TRBJ1-2; no DNA is available, so the TRBD1 call from TCRdb remains unchecked. Germline CDR1 reads SGHRS; CDR2 reads YFSETQ. The CDR3 contains 14 residues.

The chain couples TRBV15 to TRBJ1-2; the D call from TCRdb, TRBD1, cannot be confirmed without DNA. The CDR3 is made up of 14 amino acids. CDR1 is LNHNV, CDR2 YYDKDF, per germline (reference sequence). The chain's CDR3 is CATSRDLQAYGYTF.

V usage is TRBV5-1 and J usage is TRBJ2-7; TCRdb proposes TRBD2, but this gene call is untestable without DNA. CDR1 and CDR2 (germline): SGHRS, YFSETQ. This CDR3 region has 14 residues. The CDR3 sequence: CASSLDLQGGEQYF.

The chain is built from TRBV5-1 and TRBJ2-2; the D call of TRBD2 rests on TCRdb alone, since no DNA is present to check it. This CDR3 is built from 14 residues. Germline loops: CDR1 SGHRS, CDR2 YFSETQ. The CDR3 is CASSLGPAAGELFF.

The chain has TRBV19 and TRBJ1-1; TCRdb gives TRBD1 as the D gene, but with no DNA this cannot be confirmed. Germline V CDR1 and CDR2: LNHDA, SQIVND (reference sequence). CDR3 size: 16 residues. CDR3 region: CASSPGQGRKNTEAFF.

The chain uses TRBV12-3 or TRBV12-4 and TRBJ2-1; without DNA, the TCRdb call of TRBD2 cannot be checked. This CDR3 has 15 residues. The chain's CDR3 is CASTPLAGAYNEQFF.